The TCR beta chain under discussion was sequenced for a study of HIV-infected patients and healthy controls. Points from the study as a whole: Compared with untreated HIV+ repertoires, healthy controls showed roughly threefold more distinct CDR3s and higher Shannon diversity. MAIT alpha-chain CDR3s were frequent in healthy controls, depleted in HIV+. Significantly higher mean Gini indices appeared in HIV-infected repertoires, possibly reflecting oligoclonality.

As to this clonotype: Antigen: not known.

Whole blood was used without fractionation, so all unsorted peripheral T cells were included. Around 450 ng RNA was reverse transcribed with alpha and beta constant-region primers. Separate chain-specific third strand synthesis with multiplexing indices produced the alpha and beta libraries. One entry per CDR3 protein, called by TCRdb with MiXCR from the 5' RACE reads. The data hold some 20,000 distinct CDR3 sequences, with 12% observed a single time. CDR1 SGHRS and CDR2 YFSETQ come from the germline V gene. Losses at the gene ends were 1 base for V and 6 bases for J; bases not matched to a gene: 1. This CDR3 comprises 13 residues.

The chain joins TRBV5-1 to TRBJ1-5; 7 bases are shared with TRBD1. What was sequenced was blood. The sequence derives from an adult in good health. The CDR3 DNA sequence: TGCGCCAGCAGCTTGTCAGGGGGTCAGCCCCAGCATTTT. It yields the protein CASSLSGGQPQHF.